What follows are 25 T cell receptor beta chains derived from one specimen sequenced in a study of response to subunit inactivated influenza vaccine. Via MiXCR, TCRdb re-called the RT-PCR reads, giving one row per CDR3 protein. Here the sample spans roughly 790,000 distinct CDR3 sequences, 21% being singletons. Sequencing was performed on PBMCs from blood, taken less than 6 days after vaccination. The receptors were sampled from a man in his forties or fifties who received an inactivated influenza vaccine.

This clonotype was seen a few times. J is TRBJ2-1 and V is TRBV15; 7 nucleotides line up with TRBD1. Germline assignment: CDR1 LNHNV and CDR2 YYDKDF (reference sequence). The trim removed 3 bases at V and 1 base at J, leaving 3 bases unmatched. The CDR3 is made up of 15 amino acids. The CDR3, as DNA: TGTGCCACCAGCAGGGGACAGAATTCCTACAATGAGCAGTTCTTC. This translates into CATSRGQNSYNEQFF. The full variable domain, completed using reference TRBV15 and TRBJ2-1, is DAMVIQNPRYQVTQFGKPVTLSCSQTLNHNVMYWYQQKSSQAPKLLFHYYDKDFNNEADTPDNFQSRRPNTSFCFLDIRSPGLGDTAMYLCATSRGQNSYNEQFFGPGTRLTVL.

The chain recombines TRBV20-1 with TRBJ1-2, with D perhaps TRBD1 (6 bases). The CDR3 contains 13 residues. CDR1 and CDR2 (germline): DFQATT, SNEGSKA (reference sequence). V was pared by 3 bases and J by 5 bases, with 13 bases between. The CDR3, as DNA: TGCAGTGCTAGCCTTGACAGGAGTTATGGCTACACCTTC. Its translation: CSASLDRSYGYTF.

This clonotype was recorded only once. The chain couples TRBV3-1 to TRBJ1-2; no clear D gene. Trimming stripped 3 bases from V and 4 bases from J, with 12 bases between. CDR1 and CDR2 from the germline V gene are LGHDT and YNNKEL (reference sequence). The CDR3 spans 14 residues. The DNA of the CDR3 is TGTGCCAGCAGCCAGTTTTCAGGAACCTATGGCTACACCTTC. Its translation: CASSQFSGTYGYTF.

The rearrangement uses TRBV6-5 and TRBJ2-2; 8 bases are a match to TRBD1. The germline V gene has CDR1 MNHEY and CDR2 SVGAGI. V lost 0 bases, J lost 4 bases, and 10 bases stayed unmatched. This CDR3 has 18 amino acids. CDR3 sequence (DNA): TGTGCCAGCAGTTACTCGCAGGGGGCGCTGATCGGCACCGGGGAGCTGTTTTTT. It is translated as CASSYSQGALIGTGELFF.

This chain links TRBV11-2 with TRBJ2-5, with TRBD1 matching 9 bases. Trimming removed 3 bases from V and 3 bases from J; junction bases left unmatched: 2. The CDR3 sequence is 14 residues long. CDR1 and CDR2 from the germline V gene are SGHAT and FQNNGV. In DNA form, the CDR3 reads TGTGCCAGCAGCTTCTGGGACAGGGAAGAGACCCAGTACTTC. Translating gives CASSFWDREETQYF.

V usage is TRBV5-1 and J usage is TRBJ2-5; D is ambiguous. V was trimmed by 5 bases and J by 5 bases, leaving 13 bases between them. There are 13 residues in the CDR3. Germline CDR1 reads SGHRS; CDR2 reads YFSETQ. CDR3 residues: CASRPTIGETQYF. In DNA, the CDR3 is TGCGCCAGCAGACCAACGATAGGTGAGACCCAGTACTTC.

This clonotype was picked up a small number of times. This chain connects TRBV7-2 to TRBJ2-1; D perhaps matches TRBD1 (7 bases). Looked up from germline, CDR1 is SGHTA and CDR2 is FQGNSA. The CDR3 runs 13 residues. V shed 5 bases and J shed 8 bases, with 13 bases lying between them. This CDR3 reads CASSRQGGDEQFF. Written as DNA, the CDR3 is TGTGCCAGCAGCCGACAGGGAGGAGATGAGCAGTTCTTC.

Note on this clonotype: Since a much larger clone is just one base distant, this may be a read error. CDR3 residues: CASSTRDRAYEQYF. As DNA, the CDR3 is TGTGCCAGCAGCACCCGGGACAGAGCCTACGAGCAGTACTTC. The chain is built from TRBV7-9 and TRBJ2-7; 7 bases match TRBD1. The junction had 6 bases not matched to a gene; V was cut back by 5 bases and J by 2 bases. The CDR3 extends over 14 amino acids. Germline V lookup: CDR1 SEHNR, CDR2 FQNEAQ (reference sequence).

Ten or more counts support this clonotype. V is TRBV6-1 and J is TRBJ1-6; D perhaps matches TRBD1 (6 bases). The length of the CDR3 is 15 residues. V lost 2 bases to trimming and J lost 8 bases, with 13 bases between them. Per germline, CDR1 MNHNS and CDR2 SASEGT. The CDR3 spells CASSERDTGYSPLHF. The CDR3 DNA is TGTGCCAGCAGTGAACGGGACACCGGCTATTCACCCCTCCACTTT.

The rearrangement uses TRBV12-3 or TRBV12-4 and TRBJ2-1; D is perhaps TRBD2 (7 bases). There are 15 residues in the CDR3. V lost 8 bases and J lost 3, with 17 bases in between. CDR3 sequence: CASPSGGGGYNEQFF. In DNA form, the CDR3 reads TGTGCCAGCCCTTCGGGGGGAGGGGGCTACAATGAGCAGTTCTTC.

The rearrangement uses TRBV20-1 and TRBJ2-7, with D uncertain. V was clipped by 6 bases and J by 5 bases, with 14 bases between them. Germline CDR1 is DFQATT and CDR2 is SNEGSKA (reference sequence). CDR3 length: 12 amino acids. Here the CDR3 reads CSAPVLSHEQYF. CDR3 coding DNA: TGCAGTGCACCCGTCCTTAGCCACGAGCAGTACTTC.

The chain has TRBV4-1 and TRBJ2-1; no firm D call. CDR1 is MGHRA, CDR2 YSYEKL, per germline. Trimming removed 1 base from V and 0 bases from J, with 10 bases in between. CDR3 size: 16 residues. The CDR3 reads CASSQAPPGSYNEQFF. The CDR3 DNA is TGCGCCAGCAGCCAAGCGCCCCCGGGCTCCTACAATGAGCAGTTCTTC.

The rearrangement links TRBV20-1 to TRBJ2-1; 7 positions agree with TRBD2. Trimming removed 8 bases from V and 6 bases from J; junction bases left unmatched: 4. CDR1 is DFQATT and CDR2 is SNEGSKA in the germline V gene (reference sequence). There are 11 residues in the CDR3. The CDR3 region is CSTGGVNEQFF. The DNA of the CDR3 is TGCAGTACGGGGGGAGTCAATGAGCAGTTCTTC.

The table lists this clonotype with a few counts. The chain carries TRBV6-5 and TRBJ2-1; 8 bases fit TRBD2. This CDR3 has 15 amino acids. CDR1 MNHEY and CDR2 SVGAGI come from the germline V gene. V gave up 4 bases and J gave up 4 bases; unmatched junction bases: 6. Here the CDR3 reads CASSLGGRPYNEQFF. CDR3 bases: TGTGCCAGCAGTTTGGGCGGGAGGCCATACAATGAGCAGTTCTTC.

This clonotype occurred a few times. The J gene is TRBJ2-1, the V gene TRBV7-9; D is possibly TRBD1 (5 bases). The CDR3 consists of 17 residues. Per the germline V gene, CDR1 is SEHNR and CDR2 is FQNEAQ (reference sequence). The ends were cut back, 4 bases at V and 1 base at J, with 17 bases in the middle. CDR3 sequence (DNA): TGTGCCAGCAGCTCTCCGGACACCTCTTTATCCTACAATGAGCAGTTCTTC. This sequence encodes CASSSPDTSLSYNEQFF.

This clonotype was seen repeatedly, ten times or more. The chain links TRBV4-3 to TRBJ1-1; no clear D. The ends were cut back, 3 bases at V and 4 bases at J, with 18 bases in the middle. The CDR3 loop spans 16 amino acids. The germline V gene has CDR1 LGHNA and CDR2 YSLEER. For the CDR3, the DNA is TGCGCCAGCAGCCAGATCATGGGCCCTCGGGCCACTGAAGCTTTCTTT. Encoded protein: CASSQIMGPRATEAFF.

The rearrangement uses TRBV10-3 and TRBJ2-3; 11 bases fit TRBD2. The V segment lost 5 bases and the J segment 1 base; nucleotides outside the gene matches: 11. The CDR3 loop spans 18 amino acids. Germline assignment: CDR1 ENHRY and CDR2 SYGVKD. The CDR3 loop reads CAISLVLQLAGGTDTQYF. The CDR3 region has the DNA TGTGCCATCAGTTTAGTCCTTCAACTAGCGGGAGGCACAGATACGCAGTATTTT.

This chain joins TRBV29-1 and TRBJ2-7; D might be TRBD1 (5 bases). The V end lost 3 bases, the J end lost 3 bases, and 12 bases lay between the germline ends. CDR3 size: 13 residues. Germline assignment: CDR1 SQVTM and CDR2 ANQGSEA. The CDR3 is CSVESDSNYEQYF. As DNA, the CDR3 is TGCAGCGTTGAGTCTGACAGCAACTACGAGCAGTACTTC.

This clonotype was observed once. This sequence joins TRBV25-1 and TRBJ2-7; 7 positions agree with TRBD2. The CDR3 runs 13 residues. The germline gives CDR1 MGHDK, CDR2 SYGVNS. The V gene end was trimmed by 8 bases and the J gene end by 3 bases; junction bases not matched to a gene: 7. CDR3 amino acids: CASQPGGYYEQYF. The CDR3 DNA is TGTGCCAGCCAACCGGGGGGATACTACGAGCAGTACTTC.

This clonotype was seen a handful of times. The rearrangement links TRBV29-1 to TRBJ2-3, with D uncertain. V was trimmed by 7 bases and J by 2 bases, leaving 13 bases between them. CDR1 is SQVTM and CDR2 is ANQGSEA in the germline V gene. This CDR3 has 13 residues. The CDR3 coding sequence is TGCAGCGCAACCCCTTGGTCCACAGATACGCAGTATTTT. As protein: CSATPWSTDTQYF.

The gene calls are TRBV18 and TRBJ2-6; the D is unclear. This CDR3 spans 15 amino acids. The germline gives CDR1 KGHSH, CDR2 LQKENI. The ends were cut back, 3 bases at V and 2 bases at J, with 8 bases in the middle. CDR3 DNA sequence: TGTGCCAGCTCACCGCTGGAGACTGGGGCCAACGTCCTGACTTTC. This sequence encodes CASSPLETGANVLTF.

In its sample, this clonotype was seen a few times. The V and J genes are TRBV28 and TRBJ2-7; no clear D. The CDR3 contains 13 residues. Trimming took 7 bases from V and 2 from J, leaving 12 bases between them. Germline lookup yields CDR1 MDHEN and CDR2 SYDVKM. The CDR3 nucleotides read TGTGCCAGCAAAGGTTTTATCGCCTACGAGCAGTACTTC. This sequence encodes CASKGFIAYEQYF. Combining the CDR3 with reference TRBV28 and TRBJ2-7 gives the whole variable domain DVKVTQSSRYLVKRTGEKVFLECVQDMDHENMFWYRQDPGLGLRLIYFSYDVKMKEKGDIPEGYSVSREKKERFSLILESASTNQTSMYLCASKGFIAYEQYFGPGTRLTVT.

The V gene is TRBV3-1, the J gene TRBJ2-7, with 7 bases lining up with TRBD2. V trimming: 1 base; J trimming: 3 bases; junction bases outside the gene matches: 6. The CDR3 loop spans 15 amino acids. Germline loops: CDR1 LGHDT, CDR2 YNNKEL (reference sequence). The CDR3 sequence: CASSQATSRYYEQYF. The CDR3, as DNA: TGTGCCAGCAGCCAAGCGACTAGCAGATACTACGAGCAGTACTTC.

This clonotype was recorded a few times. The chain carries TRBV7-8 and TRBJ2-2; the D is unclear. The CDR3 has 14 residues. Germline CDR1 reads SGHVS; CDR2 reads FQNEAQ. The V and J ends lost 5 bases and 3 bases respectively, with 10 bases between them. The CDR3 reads CASSDLAYTGELFF. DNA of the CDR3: TGTGCCAGCAGCGACCTGGCTTACACCGGGGAGCTGTTTTTT.

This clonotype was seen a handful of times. The CDR3 region has the DNA TGCAGTGCTAGAGTGTTTCTAGCGGGAATAGGATACGAGCAGTACTTC. Translation: CSARVFLAGIGYEQYF. The chain uses TRBV20-1 and TRBJ2-7; 9 bases are shared with TRBD2. After removal of 1 base from V and 4 bases from J, the junction contained 11 bases not matched to a gene. CDR1 and CDR2 (germline): DFQATT, SNEGSKA (reference sequence). CDR3 length equals 16 residues.